This T cell receptor beta chain was identified in a study of blood T cell repertoires in COVID-19 (dated by TCRdb to between 2020 and 2021). For the wider study: The collaborator samples originated in the United States, Italy and Spain and spanned the acute and convalescent phases of COVID-19. The material from the prospective study consisted of cDNA or gDNA derived from T cells, B-cell-depleted T cells, or PBMCs. Deeply sampled blood TCRbeta repertoires from subjects exposed to, actively infected with, or recovered from COVID-19 were included in the dataset. A freely available public database, intended as a resource for researchers studying the immune response to SARS-CoV-2, is where the repertoires were released. The samples were drawn from the first 160 participants of the ongoing ImmuneRACE study and from under 1,500 subjects provided by 6 global collaborators. Sample metadata almost always included a de-identified subject ID, COVID-19 status, age in years and sex. Where available, HLA class I and class II types were obtained from metadata supplied by the sample provider rather than from assay-based typing. Overall study outcomes, separate from this receptor: Clinical and demographic metadata were provided uncurated, with the amount varying by source and participant.

The immunoSEQ Assay, a bias-controlled multiplex PCR, was used to amplify TCRbeta CDR3 regions from genomic DNA. The original methods were these. Within the assay, amplification of reference gene primers was used to estimate how many nucleated cells each sample contained. Sequence reads were collapsed and filtered to measure the absolute abundance of every unique TCRbeta CDR3 rearrangement. For each sample, productive Simpson clonality was calculated by taking the square root of Simpson's diversity index across productive rearrangements. Sourced from immuneACCESS, this table was stored by TCRdb with only in-frame sequences that have V and J called. A share of the clones is absent; for the studies checked, an unresolved V gene accounts for under half, and the remainder has no known explanation. D and trimming come from the DNA, and the V and J calls and clone size come from that table. For this sample the table gives 390,000 or so clones, of which around nine tenths were detected only once. Of the sample, about 10% falls within the top ten clones.

This clone was detected only once. The antigen this receptor binds is unknown. Base quality data are lacking; no much larger clone is found one base away. In the same sample, other DNA sequences code for this CDR3. Spanning cysteine to phenylalanine, the CDR3 consists of 14 amino acids. Kept here is only the CDR3 DNA, which spans 42 bases and is read in frame from base 1. CDR1 and CDR2 are read off the germline V gene (reference sequence) as LGHDT and YNNKEL. The V end loses 1 base and the J end loses 2 bases, and a stretch of 8 bases separates them. Participants in the prospective study were aged 18 to 89 years, lived in 24 United States geographic areas, and enrolled through a virtual design. Cohort assignment in the prospective study relied on participant-reported clinical history from a screening survey and a study questionnaire. Recovered participants in ImmuneRACE Cohort 3 were defined by two consecutive negative NP/OP PCR tests, clearance by a healthcare professional, or resolution of symptoms. In the prospective study, mobile phlebotomists collected whole blood, serum and a nasopharyngeal or oropharyngeal swab from each participant. Prospective study participants could optionally give additional blood draws and questionnaires over an approximately 2-month period. Before DNA extraction, blood samples from the prospective study were shipped at room temperature or frozen.

The chain links TRBV3-1 (or the pseudogene TRBV3-2) with TRBJ1-1; a tentative D call is TRBD1 (6 bases match). The sample comprised PBMCs or T cells enriched from blood (not recorded which). The TCR was taken from a woman aged 50 to 60 who had recovered from COVID-19. The bases are TGTGCCAGCAGCCAAGGACAGGTTAACACTGAAGCTTTCTTT. The encoded protein is CASSQGQVNTEAFF.